This entry describes one TCR beta chain. Its antigen is not known. TCRdb reprocessed the reads with MiXCR, giving one entry per CDR3 protein. This table has under 50,000 distinct CDR3 sequences, roughly 22% appearing once. The CDR3 loop spans 16 amino acids. The V gene lost 4 bases and the J gene lost 2 bases, with 15 bases spanning the gap. CDR1 and CDR2 from the germline V gene are LNHDA and SQIVND (reference sequence). The data stem from a study of T cell repertoires in cytomegalovirus infection. As for the study in general: The authors relied on CMV epitopes, both recently identified HLA-C-restricted and well-studied HLA-B-restricted.

The rearrangement uses TRBV19 and TRBJ1-5; maybe TRBD1 (6 bases). The sample was CD8+ T cells from cultured PBMCs, taken from culture after CMV antigen stimulation. This receptor was identified in a human donor in good health (CMV status not recorded). Some clones in this sample may be carry-over from other donors' samples. The CDR3 loop is CASSNNRAFGNQPQHF. Here the CDR3 DNA reads TGTGCCAGTAGTAACAACAGGGCCTTCGGCAATCAGCCCCAGCATTTT.